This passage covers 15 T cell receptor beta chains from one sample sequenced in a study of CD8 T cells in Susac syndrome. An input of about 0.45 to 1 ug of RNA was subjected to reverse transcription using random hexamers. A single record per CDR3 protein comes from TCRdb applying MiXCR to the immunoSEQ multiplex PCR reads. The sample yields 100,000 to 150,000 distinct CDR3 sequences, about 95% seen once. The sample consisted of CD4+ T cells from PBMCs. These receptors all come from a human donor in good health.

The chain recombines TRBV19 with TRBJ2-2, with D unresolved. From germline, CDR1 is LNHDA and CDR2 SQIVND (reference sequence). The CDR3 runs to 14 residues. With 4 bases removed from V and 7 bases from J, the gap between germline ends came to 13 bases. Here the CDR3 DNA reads TGTGCCAGTAGTAAAGCCCGGTCGGTCGGGGAGCTGTTTTTT. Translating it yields CASSKARSVGELFF.

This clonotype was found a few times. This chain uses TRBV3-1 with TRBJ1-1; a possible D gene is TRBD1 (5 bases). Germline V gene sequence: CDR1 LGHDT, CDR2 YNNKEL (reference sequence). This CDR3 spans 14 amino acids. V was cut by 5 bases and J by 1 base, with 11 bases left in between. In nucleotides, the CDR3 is TGTGCCAGCAGCTTATCGGGGGGGAACACTGAAGCTTTCTTT. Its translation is CASSLSGGNTEAFF. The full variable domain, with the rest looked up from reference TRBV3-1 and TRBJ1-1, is DTAVSQTPKYLVTQMGNDKSIKCEQNLGHDTMYWYKQDSKKFLKIMFSYNNKELIINETVPNRFSPKSPDKAHLNLHINSLELGDSAVYFCASSLSGGNTEAFFGQGTRLTVV.

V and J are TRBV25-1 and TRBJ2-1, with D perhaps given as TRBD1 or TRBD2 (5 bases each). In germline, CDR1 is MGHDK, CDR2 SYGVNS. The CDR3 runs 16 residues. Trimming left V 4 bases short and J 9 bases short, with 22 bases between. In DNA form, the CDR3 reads TGTGCCAGCAGTGCACATACCGGGACGAGTCTAAGTGAGCAGTTCTTC. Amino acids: CASSAHTGTSLSEQFF. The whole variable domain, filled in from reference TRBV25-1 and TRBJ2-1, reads EADIYQTPRYLVIGTGKKITLECSQTMGHDKMYWYQQDPGMELHLIHYSYGVNSTEKGDLSSESTVSRIRTEHFPLTLESARPSHTSQYLCASSAHTGTSLSEQFFGPGTRLTVL.

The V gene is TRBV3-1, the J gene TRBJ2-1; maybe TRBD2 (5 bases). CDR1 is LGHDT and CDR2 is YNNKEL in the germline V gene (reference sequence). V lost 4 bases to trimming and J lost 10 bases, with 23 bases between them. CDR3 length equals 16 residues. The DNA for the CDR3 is TGTGCCAGCAGCCCCCGGCCCGCGGGTGAATACAGAGAGCAGTTCTTC. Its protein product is CASSPRPAGEYREQFF.

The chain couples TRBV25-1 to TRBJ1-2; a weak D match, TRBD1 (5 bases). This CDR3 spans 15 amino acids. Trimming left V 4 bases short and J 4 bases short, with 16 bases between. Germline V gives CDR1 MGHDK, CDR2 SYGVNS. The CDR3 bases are TGTGCCAGCAGTGGGTACACAGGCCCCTTCTATGGCTACACCTTC. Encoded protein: CASSGYTGPFYGYTF.

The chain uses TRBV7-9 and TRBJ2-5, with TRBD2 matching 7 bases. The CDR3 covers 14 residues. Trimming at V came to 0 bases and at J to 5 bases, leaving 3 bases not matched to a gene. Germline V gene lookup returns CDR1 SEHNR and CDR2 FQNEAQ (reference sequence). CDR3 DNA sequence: TGTGCCAGCAGCTTAGCGGGAGGGTCGGAGACCCAGTACTTC. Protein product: CASSLAGGSETQYF.

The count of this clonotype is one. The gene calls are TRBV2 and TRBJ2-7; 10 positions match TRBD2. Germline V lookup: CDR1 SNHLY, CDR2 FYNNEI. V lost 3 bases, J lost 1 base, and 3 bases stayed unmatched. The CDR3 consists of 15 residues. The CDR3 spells CASSETSGRSYEQYF. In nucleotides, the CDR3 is TGTGCCAGCAGTGAGACTAGCGGGCGTTCCTACGAGCAGTACTTC.

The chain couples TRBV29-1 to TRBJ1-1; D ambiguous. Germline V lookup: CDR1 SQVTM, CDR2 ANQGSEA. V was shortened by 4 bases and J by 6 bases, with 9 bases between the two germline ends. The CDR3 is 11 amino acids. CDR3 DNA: TGCAGCGTTGCCCCTGGTTCTGAAGCTTTCTTT. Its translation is CSVAPGSEAFF.

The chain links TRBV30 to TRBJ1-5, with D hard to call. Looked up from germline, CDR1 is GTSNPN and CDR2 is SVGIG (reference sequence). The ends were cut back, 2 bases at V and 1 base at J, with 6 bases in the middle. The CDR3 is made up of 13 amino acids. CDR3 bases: TGTGCCTGGAGTCTGGGGAGCAATCAGCCCCAGCATTTT. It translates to CAWSLGSNQPQHF.

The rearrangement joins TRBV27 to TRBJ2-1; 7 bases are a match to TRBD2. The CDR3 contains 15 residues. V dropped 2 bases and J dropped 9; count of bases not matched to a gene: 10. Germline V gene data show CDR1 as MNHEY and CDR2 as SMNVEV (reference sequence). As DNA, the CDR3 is TGTGCCAGCAGTTTAGGAGGGAGGGCCATTAGTGAGCAGTTCTTC. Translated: CASSLGGRAISEQFF.

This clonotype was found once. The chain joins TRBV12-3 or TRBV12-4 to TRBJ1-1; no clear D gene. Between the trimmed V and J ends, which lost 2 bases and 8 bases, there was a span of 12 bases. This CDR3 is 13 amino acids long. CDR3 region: CASSLRRKREAFF. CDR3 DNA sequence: TGTGCCAGCAGTTTAAGGCGGAAAAGAGAAGCTTTCTTT.

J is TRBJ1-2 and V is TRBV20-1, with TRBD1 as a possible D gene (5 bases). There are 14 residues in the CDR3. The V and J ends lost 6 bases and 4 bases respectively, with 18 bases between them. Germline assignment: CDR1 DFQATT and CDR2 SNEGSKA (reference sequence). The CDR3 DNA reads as TGCAGTGCCGCCAGCAGGGACGGATTCTATGGCTACACCTTC. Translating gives CSAASRDGFYGYTF.

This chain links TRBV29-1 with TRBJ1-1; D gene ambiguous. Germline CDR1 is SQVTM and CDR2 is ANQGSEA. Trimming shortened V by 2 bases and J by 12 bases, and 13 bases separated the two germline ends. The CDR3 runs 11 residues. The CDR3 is CSVEHGPGTFF. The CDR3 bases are TGCAGCGTTGAACACGGCCCTGGGACTTTCTTT.

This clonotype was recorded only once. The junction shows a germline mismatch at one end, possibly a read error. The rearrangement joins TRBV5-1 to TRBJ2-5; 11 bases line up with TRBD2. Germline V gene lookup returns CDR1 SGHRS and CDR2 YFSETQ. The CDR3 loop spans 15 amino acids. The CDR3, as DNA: TGCGCCAGCAGCTCGGGACTAGCGGTCCAAGAGGCCCAGTACTTC. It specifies CASSSGLAVQEAQYF.

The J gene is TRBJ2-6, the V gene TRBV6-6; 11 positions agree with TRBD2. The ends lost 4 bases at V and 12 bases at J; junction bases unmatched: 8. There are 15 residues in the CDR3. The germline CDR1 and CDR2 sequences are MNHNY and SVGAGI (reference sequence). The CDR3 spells CASSSLAGGLFVLTF. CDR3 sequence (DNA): TGTGCCAGCAGTTCCCTAGCGGGAGGACTCTTCGTCCTGACTTTC.